The subject of this entry is one T cell receptor beta chain. Trimming removed 0 bases at V and 4 bases at J, with 13 bases between. CDR1 and CDR2 (germline): DFQATT, SNEGSKA (reference sequence). The CDR3 sequence is 15 residues long. This sample is drawn from a study of T-cell reconstitution after alpha-beta-depleted transplantation in children. Unique molecular identifiers featured in how the TCRbeta library was prepared. In TCRdb, the PCR reads were re-called with MiXCR into one record per CDR3 protein. Counted here are about 540,000 distinct CDR3 sequences, about 17% occurring once; the ten biggest clones make up more than 2.5%.

This clonotype was obtained from a human donor who donated a stem cell graft to a child with acute lymphoblastic leukemia. The chain couples TRBV20-1 to TRBJ1-5; D gene unclear. The specimen comprised PBMCs from the stem cell graft donor, sampled from the stem cell graft. Here the CDR3 DNA reads TGCAGTGCTAGAGATCGTGTAGGGTCAAATCAGCCCCAGCATTTT. Translated: CSARDRVGSNQPQHF.